This entry lists 32 T cell receptor beta chains sequenced from one sample in a study of cytomegalovirus exposure and HLA in healthy donors. PCR involved 60 Vbeta and 13 Jbeta primers. Generated by immunoSEQ multiplex PCR, the TCRdb table keeps only in-frame clones and is missing some. The repertoire holds 120,000 or so clones, approximately 65% seen once, with 1.5% in the top ten. Sequenced material: PBMCs. These receptors were taken from a young man in good health and CMV-seronegative.

This clone occurred once. The rearrangement uses TRBV30 and TRBJ2-3, with 9 bases identical to TRBD2. The ends lost 4 bases at V and 6 bases at J; junction bases unmatched: 8. The CDR3 contains 14 residues. Germline values: CDR1 GTSNPN, CDR2 SVGIG (reference sequence). The CDR3: CAWNRLAGKDTQYF. The CDR3 nucleotides are TGTGCCTGGAATAGGCTAGCGGGAAAGGATACGCAGTATTTT.

The rearrangement links TRBV7-9 to TRBJ2-6; the match to TRBD2 covers 12 bases. Germline CDR1 and CDR2: SEHNR and FQNEAQ (reference sequence). V lost 6 bases to trimming and J lost 1 base; unmatched junction nucleotides: 1. The CDR3 is 16 amino acids. Written as DNA, the CDR3 is TGTGCCAGCAGTGGACTAGCGGGATCTGGGGCCAACGTCCTGACTTTC. As protein: CASSGLAGSGANVLTF. The whole variable domain, filled in from reference TRBV7-9 and TRBJ2-6, reads DTGVSQNPRHKITKRGQNVTFRCDPISEHNRLYWYRQTLGQGPEFLTYFQNEAQLEKSRLLSDRFSAERPKGSFSTLEIQRTEQGDSAMYLCASSGLAGSGANVLTFGAGSRLTVL.

The J gene is TRBJ1-1, the V gene TRBV5-1; possible D gene TRBD1, 5 bases. V was cut by 3 bases and J by 8 bases, with 17 bases left in between. The germline gives CDR1 SGHRS, CDR2 YFSETQ. The CDR3 sequence is 14 residues long. The CDR3: CASSSGGGAEEAFF. The CDR3 region has the DNA TGCGCCAGCAGCTCGGGGGGAGGTGCGGAGGAAGCTTTCTTT.

This chain uses TRBV4-1 with TRBJ2-5; perhaps TRBD2 as D (6 bases). Between the trimmed V and J ends, which lost 0 bases and 1 base, there was a span of 12 bases. Germline V gene data show CDR1 as MGHRA and CDR2 as YSYEKL. There are 16 residues in the CDR3. The chain's CDR3 is CASSQEGSGSQETQYF. The CDR3 nucleotides are TGCGCCAGCAGCCAAGAAGGTAGCGGCAGCCAAGAGACCCAGTACTTC.

This clone was detected a few times. The V and J genes are TRBV2 and TRBJ1-2; no clear D gene. Germline values: CDR1 SNHLY, CDR2 FYNNEI. V lost 9 bases and J 0 bases, leaving 11 bases between the germline ends. This CDR3 region has 13 residues. This CDR3 reads CARNSDANYGYTF. The CDR3 region has the DNA TGTGCCAGAAACAGTGACGCTAACTATGGCTACACCTTC.

As concerns this clone: An end of the junction differs from the germline gene, which may be a read error. This chain links TRBV4-2 with TRBJ2-5; D is ambiguous. The CDR3 loop spans 15 amino acids. Germline CDR1 and CDR2: LGHNA and YNFKEQ. The CDR3 protein is CAGSQDHSQLGTQYF. The CDR3 coding sequence is TGTGCCGGCAGCCAAGATCACAGCCAGCTGGGGACCCAGTACTTC.

This chain joins TRBV7-2 and TRBJ2-2; 10 positions match TRBD1. The CDR3 has 16 amino acids. Per the germline V gene, CDR1 is SGHTA and CDR2 is FQGNSA. V trimming: 2 bases; J trimming: 3 bases; junction bases outside the gene matches: 3. CDR3 nucleotide sequence: TGTGCCAGCAGCTTAAGACAGGGGGCATACACCGGGGAGCTGTTTTTT. Its translation: CASSLRQGAYTGELFF.

The sample holds one count of this clone. The CDR3 is CAWSSPRAGPQETQYF. The CDR3 DNA sequence: TGTGCCTGGAGTTCCCCGCGCGCGGGGCCCCAAGAGACCCAGTACTTC. The chain combines TRBV30 with TRBJ2-5; D is possibly TRBD2 (6 bases). V shed 2 bases and J shed 1 base, with 17 bases lying between them. Germline CDR1 and CDR2: GTSNPN and SVGIG (reference sequence). This CDR3 region has 16 residues.

This clone was found a few times. The CDR3: CASSLKAVGTEAFF. The CDR3 nucleotides read TGTGCCAGCAGTCTGAAGGCGGTTGGCACTGAAGCTTTCTTT. This chain links TRBV6-1 with TRBJ1-1, with D uncertain. The CDR3 spans 14 residues. V gave up 5 bases and J gave up 4 bases, with 14 bases separating them. CDR1 and CDR2 (germline): MNHNS, SASEGT.

This rearrangement joins TRBV6-6 to TRBJ1-5; 9 bases fit TRBD1. The CDR3 is 16 residues long. Trimming took 4 bases from V and 2 from J; bases not matched to a gene: 6. Germline loops: CDR1 MNHNY, CDR2 SVGAGI (reference sequence). The CDR3 DNA reads as TGTGCCAGCAGTTCACAGGGGGCTAAGGGCAATCAGCCCCAGCATTTT. This gives the protein CASSSQGAKGNQPQHF.

The genes are TRBV6-6 and TRBJ1-2; TRBD1 agrees at 8 bases. Trimming cost V 7 bases and J 10 bases; bases outside gene matches: 11. CDR3 length: 13 residues. Germline assignment: CDR1 MNHNY and CDR2 SVGAGI (reference sequence). CDR3 protein: CASIPRETGDYTF. CDR3 nucleotide sequence: TGTGCCAGCATCCCCCGTGAGACAGGGGACTACACCTTC.

This clone showed up just a few times. The chain uses TRBV19 and TRBJ1-4; 8 positions match TRBD1. The CDR3 spans 19 residues. CDR1 and CDR2 from the germline V gene are LNHDA and SQIVND (reference sequence). V was clipped by 6 bases and J by 3 bases; unmatched bases: 18. In DNA form, the CDR3 reads TGTGCCAGTAGCGACCGACCTTCCGGGACAGGCTTTGCTAATGAAAAACTGTTTTTT. It codes for CASSDRPSGTGFANEKLFF.

The genes are TRBV7-2 and TRBJ1-2; 7 bases are a match to TRBD1. Per the germline V gene, CDR1 is SGHTA and CDR2 is FQGNSA. The ends lost 4 bases at V and 3 bases at J; junction bases unmatched: 2. The CDR3 totals 13 residues. CDR3 in amino acids: CASSYRGYYGYTF. CDR3 in DNA: TGTGCCAGCAGCTACAGGGGCTACTATGGCTACACCTTC. Full variable domain (remainder filled in from reference TRBV7-2 and TRBJ1-2): GAGVSQSPSNKVTEKGKDVELRCDPISGHTALYWYRQSLGQGLEFLIYFQGNSAPDKSGLPSDRFSAERTGGSVSTLTIQRTQQEDSAVYLCASSYRGYYGYTFGSGTRLTVV.

This chain joins TRBV30 and TRBJ2-7; tentatively, D is TRBD2 (5 bases). CDR1 GTSNPN and CDR2 SVGIG come from the germline V gene (reference sequence). This CDR3 comprises 13 residues. The V gene lost 2 bases and the J gene lost 2 bases, with 10 bases spanning the gap. CDR3 sequence reads: CAWSPGMTYEQYF. Here the CDR3 DNA reads TGTGCCTGGAGTCCCGGGATGACCTACGAGCAGTACTTC.

This clone was seen a handful of times. This chain uses TRBV14 with TRBJ2-7, with 9 bases lining up with TRBD1. The V gene end was trimmed by 5 bases and the J gene end by 5 bases; junction bases not matched to a gene: 10. This CDR3 region has 15 residues. Per the germline V gene, CDR1 is SGHDN and CDR2 is FVKESK. CDR3: CASSTGGAWSHEQYF. The CDR3 bases are TGTGCCAGCAGCACAGGGGGCGCCTGGTCGCACGAGCAGTACTTC.

The rearrangement uses TRBV7-6 and TRBJ1-2; TRBD1 aligns across 11 bases. V lost 0 bases to trimming and J lost 7 bases; unmatched junction nucleotides: 13. The CDR3 runs 18 residues. Germline lookup yields CDR1 SGHVS and CDR2 FNYEAQ. CDR3 coding DNA: TGTGCCAGCAGCTTAGCTGTCGGGACAGGGGGAAGATACGGTGGCTACACCTTC. Protein sequence: CASSLAVGTGGRYGGYTF.

The gene calls are TRBV9 and TRBJ2-6; possible D gene TRBD2, 6 bases. The CDR3 covers 15 residues. Germline assignment: CDR1 SGDLS and CDR2 YYNGEE. With 6 bases removed from V and 5 bases from J, the gap between germline ends came to 15 bases. The DNA for the CDR3 is TGTGCCAGCACCGTCGCGGGGTCTTGGGCCAACGTCCTGACTTTC. It is translated as CASTVAGSWANVLTF. Full variable domain (rest looked up from reference TRBV9 and TRBJ2-6): DSGVTQTPKHLITATGQRVTLRCSPRSGDLSVYWYQQSLDQGLQFLIQYYNGEERAKGNILERFSAQQFPDLHSELNLSSLELGDSALYFCASTVAGSWANVLTFGAGSRLTVL.

V is TRBV4-2 and J is TRBJ2-2; possibly TRBD1 for D (6 bases). Germline V CDR1 and CDR2: LGHNA, YNFKEQ. V lost 5 bases and J lost 2, with 27 bases in between. The CDR3 has 20 residues. For the CDR3, the DNA is TGTGCCAGCAGCGCCAGACGGCCGGGACACTCCAACATAAACACCGGGGAGCTGTTTTTT. It yields the protein CASSARRPGHSNINTGELFF.

The V and J genes are TRBV5-6 and TRBJ2-1; possible D gene TRBD2, 5 bases. The CDR3 runs to 15 residues. Trimming left V 1 base short and J 6 bases short, with 14 bases between. From germline, CDR1 is SGHDT and CDR2 YYEEEE. CDR3 bases: TGTGCCAGCAGCTTGCGGGGAACCGCGAGCAATGAGCAGTTCTTC. Amino acid sequence: CASSLRGTASNEQFF.

The J gene is TRBJ2-5, the V gene TRBV5-6; possible D gene TRBD1, 5 bases. Matching the DNA end better, TRBJ2-7 makes the J call doubtful. This CDR3 is built from 12 residues. Germline CDR1 SGHDT, CDR2 YYEEEE. CDR3 region: CASSSRVYEQYF. The CDR3 region has the DNA TGTGCCAGCAGCTCCAGGGTATACGAGCAGTACTTC.

V is TRBV29-1 and J is TRBJ2-1, with TRBD2 matching over 9 bases. The CDR3 length is 17 residues. V shed 3 bases and J 2 bases; nucleotides not matched to a gene: 11. Germline loops: CDR1 SQVTM, CDR2 ANQGSEA. The CDR3 nucleotides read TGCAGCGTTGAGAGGGGCAGCGGGAGGACCCCCTACAATGAGCAGTTCTTC. It codes for CSVERGSGRTPYNEQFF.

This sequence joins TRBV4-2 and TRBJ1-4; tentative D call: TRBD1 (5 bases). The CDR3 extends over 16 amino acids. Germline loops: CDR1 LGHNA, CDR2 YNFKEQ. Trimming removed 0 bases at V and 4 bases at J, with 12 bases between. CDR3 residues: CASSQEGGPNNEKLFF. In DNA, the CDR3 is TGTGCCAGCAGCCAAGAGGGGGGACCTAATAATGAAAAACTGTTTTTT.

The CDR3 DNA sequence: TGTGCCAGCAGCGTAGGACCATTTGGACAGTCCTATGGCTACACCTTC. This encodes CASSVGPFGQSYGYTF. V and J are TRBV9 and TRBJ1-2, with a possible D match to TRBD1 (6 bases). The germline CDR1 and CDR2 sequences are SGDLS and YYNGEE. Trimming took off 0 bases at V and 4 bases at J, with 16 bases between the two ends. This CDR3 region has 16 residues.

On this clone: A read error may produce the germline difference seen at one junction end. This chain uses TRBV15 with TRBJ2-3; TRBD1 matches at 9 bases. CDR3 length: 16 amino acids. Germline V CDR1 and CDR2: LNHNV, YYDKDF (reference sequence). CDR3 bases: TGTGCCCCCAGCCGCACCCGACAGGGGGAATCGAATACGCAGTATTTT. This translates into CAPSRTRQGESNTQYF. The full variable domain, in which reference TRBV15 and TRBJ2-3 provide the parts outside the CDR3, is DAMVIQNPRYQVTQFGKPVTLSCSQTLNHNVMYWYQQKSSQAPKLLFHYYDKDFNNEADTPDNFQSRRPNTSFCFLDIRSPGLGDTAMYLCAPSRTRQGESNTQYFGPGTRLTVL.

On this clone itself: No conserved phenylalanine or tryptophan ends this CDR3, so it is likely a read error. This rearrangement joins TRBV5-1 to TRBJ2-7, with TRBD2 as a possible D gene (6 bases). Per the germline V gene, CDR1 is SGHRS and CDR2 is YFSETQ. The CDR3 spans 16 residues. V was clipped by 4 bases and J by 6 bases, with 23 bases between them. CDR3 in DNA: TGCGCCAGCAGCCTACACAGGTACGGGGAGGAGTCCGAGCAGTACCTC. Protein product: CASSLHRYGEESEQYL.

The chain combines TRBV9 with TRBJ2-7; the match to TRBD1 covers 10 bases. The CDR3 extends over 14 amino acids. J lost 4 bases, V lost 0 bases, and 1 base had no gene match. CDR1 and CDR2 from the germline V gene are SGDLS and YYNGEE. The CDR3 reads CASSVAGQGYEQYF. The DNA for the CDR3 is TGTGCCAGCAGCGTAGCGGGACAGGGGTACGAGCAGTACTTC. The variable domain in full, with the rest retrieved from reference TRBV9 and TRBJ2-7, is DSGVTQTPKHLITATGQRVTLRCSPRSGDLSVYWYQQSLDQGLQFLIQYYNGEERAKGNILERFSAQQFPDLHSELNLSSLELGDSALYFCASSVAGQGYEQYFGPGTRLTVT.

The chain is built from TRBV28 and TRBJ2-5; 11 positions match TRBD2. Per germline, CDR1 MDHEN and CDR2 SYDVKM. This CDR3 region has 16 residues. Trimming took 8 bases from V and 5 from J; bases not matched to a gene: 13. The DNA of the CDR3 is TGTGCCAGCGAACTCCGTCTAGCGGGGGGCGGGGAGACCCAGTACTTC. As protein: CASELRLAGGGETQYF. The complete variable domain, with remaining parts taken from reference TRBV28 and TRBJ2-5, reads DVKVTQSSRYLVKRTGEKVFLECVQDMDHENMFWYRQDPGLGLRLIYFSYDVKMKEKGDIPEGYSVSREKKERFSLILESASTNQTSMYLCASELRLAGGGETQYFGPGTRLLVL.

This clone was recorded only once. This chain uses TRBV7-8 with TRBJ1-5, with 8 positions matching TRBD1. There are 17 residues in the CDR3. Germline V gene lookup returns CDR1 SGHVS and CDR2 FQNEAQ. The J segment lost 7 bases and the V segment lost 5 bases, leaving 16 bases of the junction unmatched. The CDR3 sequence is CASSRGSGGISGQPQHF. The CDR3 DNA is TGTGCCAGCAGCCGGGGGTCAGGGGGCATTAGTGGGCAGCCCCAGCATTTT.

The rearrangement links TRBV28 to TRBJ2-2; D perhaps matches TRBD2 (6 bases). The CDR3 extends over 14 amino acids. The V gene lost 10 bases and the J gene lost 5 bases, with 17 bases spanning the gap. In germline, CDR1 is MDHEN, CDR2 SYDVKM. The CDR3, as DNA: TGTGCCACGGTCCCAGGACGGGGGACCGGGGAGCTGTTTTTT. Translated, it gives CATVPGRGTGELFF.

This clone has only a few counts. V is TRBV11-3 and J is TRBJ1-1; 8 bases line up with TRBD1. V gave up 0 bases and J gave up 11 bases; unmatched junction bases: 2. The CDR3 totals 12 residues. The germline gives CDR1 SGHNT, CDR2 YENEEA. The CDR3 loop is CASSLDGQGAFF. The CDR3 DNA sequence: TGTGCCAGCAGCTTAGATGGACAGGGCGCTTTCTTT.

This clone turned up a few times. V is TRBV30 and J is TRBJ2-5, with D possibly being TRBD2 (6 bases). Germline-derived CDR1 and CDR2 are GTSNPN and SVGIG (reference sequence). The CDR3 consists of 12 residues. The V end lost 3 bases, the J end lost 4 bases, and 9 bases lay between the germline ends. In DNA form, the CDR3 reads TGTGCCTGGAGGCCCGGGGGAGAGACCCAGTACTTC. It specifies CAWRPGGETQYF. The full variable domain, completed using reference TRBV30 and TRBJ2-5, is SQTIHQWPATLVQPVGSPLSLECTVEGTSNPNLYWYRQAAGRGLQLLFYSVGIGQISSEVPQNLSASRPQDRQFILSSKKLLLSDSGFYLCAWRPGGETQYFGPGTRLLVL.

This clone was detected only a few times. The chain recombines TRBV7-8 with TRBJ2-5; D is possibly TRBD2 (5 bases). V was shortened by 0 bases and J by 7 bases, with 24 bases between the two germline ends. The CDR3 is 18 residues long. Germline lookup yields CDR1 SGHVS and CDR2 FQNEAQ. CDR3 bases: TGTGCCAGCAGCTTAGCGTCCAGTGGCGCCCCTGGGAGAAGGACCCAGTACTTC. It encodes CASSLASSGAPGRRTQYF.